This T cell receptor beta chain was identified during a study of T-cell memory formation after mild COVID-19. Study as a whole: The two donors had largely donor-specific TCR clusters.

Study conclusions and caveats: Prior to infection, memory already included some responding clones, suggesting cross-reactive memory joined. Researchers report contracting CD4+ clones mostly in CM and EM, with CD8+ clones in EMRA. Among clones contracting day 15 to 85, CD4/CD8 was balanced, whereas later expanders leaned CD4+.

TCRdb processed the 5' RACE reads anew with MiXCR; each CDR3 protein has one entry. The profile covers about 110,000 distinct CDR3 sequences, with around 17% appearing a single time and about 6% taken by the ten largest. This clonotype came up a few times. No antigen is known for it. Trimming shortened V by 6 bases and J by 3 bases, and 15 bases separated the two germline ends. This CDR3 has 14 amino acids. The gene calls are TRBV12-3 or TRBV12-4 and TRBJ2-7; D remains ambiguous. The sequencing input was PBMCs or a T cell subset sorted from them (not recorded which). The clonotype was recovered from a man aged 18 to 29 who had mild COVID-19 (a few samples of this study predate the infection). Cell type and time point are not known. CDR3: CASSLSVGSYEQYV. The CDR3 nucleotides are TGTGCCAGCAGCCTCTCTGTGGGTAGCTACGAGCAGTACGTC.